The 17 T cell receptor beta chains presented below share a single source sample, sequenced in a study of T cells in localized non-small cell lung cancer. Sequenced by immunoSEQ multiplex PCR; TCRdb stores in-frame clones only, minus some. The table includes approximately 30,000 clones, over 75% detected once. The sequencing used peripheral blood, collected before any cancer treatment. The receptors originated from a male donor at least 60 years old with stage III lung adenocarcinoma.

This chain connects TRBV28 to TRBJ1-2; D is perhaps TRBD1 (6 bases). The CDR3 contains 14 residues. With 2 bases removed from V and 8 bases from J, the gap between germline ends came to 15 bases. Germline V gene data show CDR1 as MDHEN and CDR2 as SYDVKM. This CDR3 reads CASSLRGGSWGYTF. Here the CDR3 DNA reads TGTGCCAGCAGTTTAAGGGGGGGTAGTTGGGGCTACACCTTC.

Only a few counts were recorded for this clone. In nucleotides, the CDR3 is TGTGCCAGCATGAAGGGGTGGAATTCACCCCTCCACTTT. Residues: CASMKGWNSPLHF. V usage is TRBV14 and J usage is TRBJ1-6, with D tentatively TRBD1 (5 bases). The CDR3 covers 13 residues. Trimming took off 7 bases at V and 7 bases at J, with 11 bases between the two ends. CDR1 is SGHDN and CDR2 is FVKESK in the germline V gene.

This clone was seen only once. This rearrangement joins TRBV7-9 to TRBJ1-2, with D possibly being TRBD1 (6 bases). The germline CDR1 and CDR2 sequences are SEHNR and FQNEAQ (reference sequence). CDR3 length: 15 amino acids. The V gene lost 1 base and the J gene lost 3 bases, with 12 bases spanning the gap. The CDR3 here is CASSLGQASDYGYTF. CDR3 bases: TGTGCCAGCAGCTTAGGACAGGCCTCAGACTATGGCTACACCTTC. The entire variable domain, with the rest obtained from reference TRBV7-9 and TRBJ1-2, is as follows: DTGVSQNPRHKITKRGQNVTFRCDPISEHNRLYWYRQTLGQGPEFLTYFQNEAQLEKSRLLSDRFSAERPKGSFSTLEIQRTEQGDSAMYLCASSLGQASDYGYTFGSGTRLTVV.

This chain links TRBV28 with TRBJ2-7, with 9 bases matching TRBD1. The CDR3 has 15 amino acids. From germline, CDR1 is MDHEN and CDR2 SYDVKM. The V and J ends lost 6 bases and 4 bases, in that order; junction bases with no gene match: 10. This CDR3 is CASSHGGTGNYEQYF. CDR3 DNA sequence: TGTGCCAGCAGCCACGGGGGGACAGGGAATTACGAGCAGTACTTC.

CDR3 residues: CSVLKLGAPNEKLFF. The CDR3 coding sequence is TGCAGCGTCCTAAAGCTTGGAGCGCCTAATGAAAAACTGTTTTTT. V is TRBV29-1 and J is TRBJ1-4; the D is unclear. Trimming removed 6 bases at V and 3 bases at J, with 17 bases between. Per germline, CDR1 SQVTM and CDR2 ANQGSEA. This CDR3 spans 15 amino acids.

The J gene is TRBJ1-1, the V gene TRBV7-2; D is undetermined. The CDR3 consists of 15 residues. The germline V and J ends were trimmed by 0 bases and 0 bases, with 8 bases remaining between them. Germline V CDR1 and CDR2: SGHTA, FQGNSA. The CDR3 bases are TGTGCCAGCAGCTTAGCGCCAGGCATGAACACTGAAGCTTTCTTT. Protein: CASSLAPGMNTEAFF.

The CDR3 nucleotides read TGCGCCAGCAGCCAACCGGACAGGGCACAAGAGACCCAGTACTTC. Protein product: CASSQPDRAQETQYF. The rearrangement joins TRBV4-1 to TRBJ2-5; TRBD1 aligns across 8 bases. The V segment lost 2 bases and the J segment 2 bases; nucleotides outside the gene matches: 4. Germline-derived CDR1 and CDR2 are MGHRA and YSYEKL. The CDR3 consists of 15 residues.

The genes are TRBV5-4 and TRBJ1-4; TRBD1 might be the D (6 bases). Per germline, CDR1 SGHNT and CDR2 YYREEE (reference sequence). The CDR3 is 17 amino acids. The V end was cut by 4 bases, the J end by 0 bases, with 16 bases between. The chain's CDR3 is CASSPKGGRSTNEKLFF. The CDR3 region has the DNA TGTGCCAGCAGCCCGAAGGGGGGAAGGTCAACTAATGAAAAACTGTTTTTT.

V gene TRBV29-1 combines with J gene TRBJ2-5; D tentatively reads TRBD1 or TRBD2 (5 bases each). Trimming shortened V by 7 bases and J by 14 bases, and 17 bases separated the two germline ends. Germline CDR1 is SQVTM and CDR2 is ANQGSEA. The CDR3 sequence is 10 residues long. The CDR3 protein is CSAIRDGSYF. The CDR3 DNA follows: TGCAGCGCCATTAGGGACGGCTCTTACTTC.

The chain couples TRBV29-1 to TRBJ1-1, with no clear D. Germline V gene lookup returns CDR1 SQVTM and CDR2 ANQGSEA. CDR3 length: 12 amino acids. V was pared by 1 base and J by 3 bases, with 6 bases between. Here the CDR3 reads CSVEGWDTEAFF. CDR3 bases: TGCAGCGTTGAAGGTTGGGACACTGAAGCTTTCTTT.

The chain uses TRBV9 and TRBJ2-2; 10 bases fit TRBD2. The V gene end was trimmed by 3 bases and the J gene end by 5 bases; junction bases not matched to a gene: 4. The CDR3 consists of 15 residues. CDR1 SGDLS and CDR2 YYNGEE come from the germline V gene. The CDR3 here is CASSGTSGLTGELFF. The CDR3 DNA is TGTGCCAGCAGCGGGACTAGCGGCCTGACCGGGGAGCTGTTTTTT.

This chain joins TRBV18 and TRBJ1-2; D is perhaps TRBD1 (6 bases). CDR1 is KGHSH, CDR2 LQKENI, per germline. The V and J ends lost 3 bases and 4 bases respectively, with 9 bases between them. The CDR3 spans 13 residues. CDR3 nucleotide sequence: TGTGCCAGCTCACCCGACAGGAGCTATGGCTACACCTTC. This translates into CASSPDRSYGYTF. The variable domain in full, with the rest retrieved from reference TRBV18 and TRBJ1-2, is NAGVMQNPRHLVRRRGQEARLRCSPMKGHSHVYWYRQLPEEGLKFMVYLQKENIIDESGMPKERFSAEFPKEGPSILRIQQVVRGDSAAYFCASSPDRSYGYTFGSGTRLTVV.

CDR3 residues: CASSIARSGANVLTF. The CDR3 region has the DNA TGTGCCAGTAGTATAGCTCGCTCTGGGGCCAACGTCCTGACTTTC. The chain employs TRBV19 and TRBJ2-6; D remains ambiguous. There are 15 residues in the CDR3. V was clipped by 1 base and J by 0 bases, with 4 bases between them. Germline V gene sequence: CDR1 LNHDA, CDR2 SQIVND (reference sequence).

The chain is built from TRBV9 and TRBJ1-1; D unresolved. This CDR3 has 13 residues. V was shortened by 1 base and J by 8 bases, with 12 bases between the two germline ends. The germline gives CDR1 SGDLS, CDR2 YYNGEE. The CDR3 bases are TGTGCCAGCAGCGTATCTGGCGGGGTCGAAGCTTTCTTT. Protein sequence: CASSVSGGVEAFF.

The rearrangement uses TRBV7-8 and TRBJ1-4, with TRBD1 as a possible D gene (5 bases). In germline, CDR1 is SGHVS, CDR2 FQNEAQ. This CDR3 is 15 amino acids long. Between the trimmed V and J ends, which lost 4 bases and 6 bases, there was a span of 15 bases. CDR3 sequence reads: CASSSRDGGDEKLFF. The CDR3 bases are TGTGCCAGCAGCTCCAGGGACGGGGGTGATGAAAAACTGTTTTTT.

The chain carries TRBV30 and TRBJ1-4; no firm D call. Deletions cut 2 bases from V and 8 bases from J, with 27 bases between. The germline gives CDR1 GTSNPN, CDR2 SVGIG (reference sequence). The CDR3 runs to 18 residues. CDR3 region: CAWSLVWSVVGWKEKLFF. As DNA, the CDR3 is TGTGCCTGGAGTTTAGTTTGGAGTGTGGTGGGGTGGAAAGAAAAACTGTTTTTT. Drawing the rest from reference TRBV30 and TRBJ1-4, the complete variable domain is SQTIHQWPATLVQPVGSPLSLECTVEGTSNPNLYWYRQAAGRGLQLLFYSVGIGQISSEVPQNLSASRPQDRQFILSSKKLLLSDSGFYLCAWSLVWSVVGWKEKLFFGSGTQLSVL.

The J gene is TRBJ2-5, the V gene TRBV5-4, with a weak D call TRBD2 (6 bases). Germline values: CDR1 SGHNT, CDR2 YYREEE (reference sequence). The CDR3 covers 15 residues. The V end was cut by 1 base, the J end by 2 bases, with 12 bases between. Here the CDR3 reads CASSLSGGVQETQYF. DNA for the CDR3: TGTGCCAGCAGCTTGAGTGGCGGGGTACAAGAGACCCAGTACTTC.